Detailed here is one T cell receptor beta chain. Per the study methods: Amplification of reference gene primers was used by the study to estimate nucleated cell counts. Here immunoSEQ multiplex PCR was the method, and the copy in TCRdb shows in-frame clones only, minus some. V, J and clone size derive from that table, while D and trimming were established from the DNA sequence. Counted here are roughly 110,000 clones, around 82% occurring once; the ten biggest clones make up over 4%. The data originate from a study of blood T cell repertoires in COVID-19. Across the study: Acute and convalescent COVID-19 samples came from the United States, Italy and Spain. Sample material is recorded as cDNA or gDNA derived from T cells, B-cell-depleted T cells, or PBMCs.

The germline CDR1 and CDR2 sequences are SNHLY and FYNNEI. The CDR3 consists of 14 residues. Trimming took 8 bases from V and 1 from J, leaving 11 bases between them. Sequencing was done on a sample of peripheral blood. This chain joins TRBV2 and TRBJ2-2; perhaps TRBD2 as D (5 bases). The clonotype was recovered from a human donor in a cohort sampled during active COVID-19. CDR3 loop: CASAREMNTGELFF. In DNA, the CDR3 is TGTGCCAGCGCTCGGGAAATGAACACCGGGGAGCTGTTTTTT.